This TCR beta chain was captured by sequencing in a study of OX40 agonist ivuxolimab in advanced cancers. Looking at the study overall: Previous treatment with anti-PD-1, anti-PD-L1 or anti-CTLA-4 therapy was allowed; about 37% had received some. Patients achieving partial responses numbered three: one hepatocellular carcinoma case and two cutaneous melanoma cases. Study-level results: Normalized expansion of T-cell clones was also low for some nonresponders.

Between the trimmed V and J ends, which lost 5 bases and 0 bases, there was a span of 11 bases. CDR1 SQVTM and CDR2 ANQGSEA come from the germline V gene. The CDR3 length is 14 residues. Using immunoSEQ multiplex PCR, the repertoire was profiled, and TCRdb retains in-frame clones only, with some absent. The sample contains 40,000 to 55,000 clones, approximately 88% of which appear only once. Comments on this clone: The antigen remains undetermined.

J is TRBJ1-3 and V is TRBV29-1; D is unresolved. This receptor was identified in an adult with an advanced solid tumor such as melanoma, head and neck, liver or kidney cancer. The source material was CD4+ or CD8+ T cells sorted from blood, sampled in a trial of the OX40 agonist ivuxolimab. CDR3 coding DNA: TGCAGCGTTAGCCGGGAGTCCTCTGGAAACACCATATATTTT. It specifies CSVSRESSGNTIYF. Full variable domain (outside the CDR3, taken from reference TRBV29-1 and TRBJ1-3): SAVISQKPSRDICQRGTSLTIQCQVDSQVTMMFWYRQQPGQSLTLIATANQGSEATYESGFVIDKFPISRPNLTFSTLTVSNMSPEDSSIYLCSVSRESSGNTIYFGEGSWLTVV.